The next 18 T cell receptor beta chains were all read from a single sample in a study of blood T cells in healthy people across ages. With a J-beta primer mix and a sample-barcoded 5' primer, a second PCR ran 7 to 11 cycles. TCRdb re-derived calls from the 5' RACE reads in MiXCR, one entry per CDR3 protein. Of some 860,000 distinct CDR3 sequences listed, roughly 50% were seen once; the top ten hold roughly 24%. The specimen was blood. The source of these receptors is a man aged 35-49 years in good health.

This chain's CDR3 is CASSQKTGAYNEQFF. The DNA for the CDR3 is TGTGCCAGCAGCCAAAAGACAGGCGCCTACAATGAGCAGTTCTTC. The rearrangement joins TRBV3-1 to TRBJ2-1, with a tentative D call TRBD1 (6 bases). The CDR3 is made up of 15 amino acids. Trimming cost V 2 bases and J 2 bases, with 10 bases left between them. From germline, CDR1 is LGHDT and CDR2 YNNKEL (reference sequence).

The genes are TRBV7-2 and TRBJ2-5, with TRBD1 identical over 7 bases. This CDR3 is built from 13 residues. J gave up 7 bases and V 7 bases, and 9 bases lay outside the gene matches. Germline assignment: CDR1 SGHTA and CDR2 FQGNSA. CDR3 protein: CASIGTAPGTQYF. CDR3 in DNA: TGTGCCAGCATCGGGACAGCCCCCGGGACCCAGTACTTC.

The chain employs TRBV12-3 or TRBV12-4 and TRBJ1-6, with unresolved D. This CDR3 region has 12 residues. V lost 6 bases and J lost 9, with 9 bases in between. CDR3 residues: CASRPGSSPLHF. Written as DNA, the CDR3 is TGTGCCAGCAGACCGGGTAGTTCACCCCTCCACTTT.

V and J are TRBV27 and TRBJ2-5, with 14 bases fitting TRBD2. The V segment lost 6 bases and the J segment 5 bases; nucleotides outside the gene matches: 20. The CDR3 sequence is 20 residues long. Germline assignment: CDR1 MNHEY and CDR2 SMNVEV (reference sequence). CDR3 sequence (DNA): TGTGCCAGCAGCCCCGGAAACATTGTGGGGACTAGCGGGAGTTTGGAGACCCAGTACTTC. Residues: CASSPGNIVGTSGSLETQYF.

This clonotype was observed a handful of times. This chain connects TRBV27 to TRBJ2-5; 8 bases agree with TRBD1. The germline CDR1 and CDR2 sequences are MNHEY and SMNVEV (reference sequence). This CDR3 spans 13 amino acids. J was trimmed by 7 bases and V by 6 bases; bases with no gene match: 7. CDR3 bases: TGTGCCAGCAGAAACGGAGGGACAGGGACCCAGTACTTC. Translating gives CASRNGGTGTQYF.

This clonotype was counted a few times. The chain is built from TRBV4-3 and TRBJ2-7; TRBD2 aligns across 13 bases. The J segment lost 6 bases and the V segment lost 0 bases, leaving 8 bases of the junction unmatched. Germline-derived CDR1 and CDR2 are LGHNA and YSLEER. The CDR3 consists of 17 residues. For the CDR3, the DNA is TGCGCCAGCAGCCAAGAGCCCCGGACTAGCGGGAGTAGCGAGCAGTACTTC. It codes for CASSQEPRTSGSSEQYF.

The chain has TRBV11-2 and TRBJ1-4; TRBD1 aligns across 7 bases. The V and J ends lost 5 bases and 8 bases, in that order; junction bases with no gene match: 11. CDR3 length equals 15 residues. Germline CDR1 reads SGHAT; CDR2 reads FQNNGV. The CDR3 region is CASSPRDRAMEKLFF. CDR3 bases: TGTGCCAGCAGCCCCAGAGACAGGGCAATGGAAAAACTGTTTTTT.

The chain employs TRBV27 and TRBJ2-7; possibly TRBD1 or TRBD2 for D (6 bases each). The germline V and J ends were trimmed by 6 bases and 3 bases, with 18 bases remaining between them. CDR1 is MNHEY, CDR2 SMNVEV, per germline (reference sequence). This CDR3 has 15 amino acids. CDR3 sequence: CASSQIAETGYEQYF. In DNA form, the CDR3 reads TGTGCCAGCAGCCAAATAGCGGAGACAGGCTACGAGCAGTACTTC.

V is TRBV7-9 and J is TRBJ2-1; D is perhaps TRBD1 (5 bases). Trimming shortened V by 4 bases and J by 13 bases, and 20 bases separated the two germline ends. This CDR3 comprises 14 residues. Germline CDR1 SEHNR, CDR2 FQNEAQ (reference sequence). For the CDR3, the DNA is TGTGCCAGCAGCTCCAGTACAGGTCTGGAGACCCAGTTCTTC. This encodes CASSSSTGLETQFF. The whole variable domain, filled in from reference TRBV7-9 and TRBJ2-1, reads DTGVSQNPRHKITKRGQNVTFRCDPISEHNRLYWYRQTLGQGPEFLTYFQNEAQLEKSRLLSDRFSAERPKGSFSTLEIQRTEQGDSAMYLCASSSSTGLETQFFGPGTRLTVL.

The gene calls are TRBV4-3 and TRBJ2-7; perhaps TRBD1 as D (6 bases). Trimming stripped 2 bases from V and 6 bases from J, with 23 bases between. Looked up from germline, CDR1 is LGHNA and CDR2 is YSLEER. The CDR3 consists of 17 residues. The CDR3 bases are TGCGCCAGCAGCCAACGTCAAAGCCAGGGGACGGTCTCCGAGCAGTACTTC. It encodes CASSQRQSQGTVSEQYF.

Only one count was recorded for this clonotype. V usage is TRBV11-3 and J usage is TRBJ1-6, with TRBD1 identical over 10 bases. CDR1 SGHNT and CDR2 YENEEA come from the germline V gene. The CDR3 runs 18 residues. V trimming: 5 bases; J trimming: 10 bases; junction bases outside the gene matches: 17. CDR3 coding DNA: TGTGCCAGCAGCACCGGGACAGGGGCGTTAACCTGGGAATCACCCCTCCACTTT. Translated: CASSTGTGALTWESPLHF.

This clonotype was counted once. The chain employs TRBV7-9 and TRBJ2-1; 7 bases match TRBD2. CDR1 is SEHNR and CDR2 is FQNEAQ in the germline V gene (reference sequence). The ends lost 1 base at V and 4 bases at J; junction bases unmatched: 7. CDR3 length equals 16 residues. The CDR3 is CASSLERGGRYNEQFF. CDR3 DNA sequence: TGTGCCAGCAGCTTAGAACGTGGCGGGAGATACAATGAGCAGTTCTTC.

This clonotype was detected only a few times. The rearrangement links TRBV6-5 to TRBJ1-2; D not resolved. Germline V gene sequence: CDR1 MNHEY, CDR2 SVGAGI. Trimming took off 5 bases at V and 3 bases at J, with 13 bases between the two ends. This CDR3 has 14 residues. The CDR3 here is CASSDPSEYYGYTF. The DNA for the CDR3 is TGTGCCAGCAGTGACCCATCAGAGTACTATGGCTACACCTTC.

The rearrangement links TRBV4-3 to TRBJ2-4, with D perhaps being TRBD1 or TRBD2 (6 bases each). TRBJ2-7 explains the end of the DNA better; the J call may be wrong. Germline V gene lookup returns CDR1 LGHNA and CDR2 YSLEER. This CDR3 has 14 residues. The CDR3 bases are TGCGCCAGCAGCCATCACGGAGGGGGGAACGAGCAGTACTTC. Amino acid sequence: CASSHHGGGNEQYF.

The genes are TRBV7-3 and TRBJ2-1, with D uncertain. Looked up from germline, CDR1 is SGHTA and CDR2 is FQGTGA. V shed 5 bases and J shed 6 bases, with 11 bases lying between them. The CDR3 totals 13 residues. The CDR3 region has the DNA TGTGCCAGCAGCACCTCGAGTGTCAATGAGCAGTTCTTC. This gives the protein CASSTSSVNEQFF. The variable domain in full, with the rest retrieved from reference TRBV7-3 and TRBJ2-1, is GAGVSQTPSNKVTEKGKYVELRCDPISGHTALYWYRQSLGQGPEFLIYFQGTGAADDSGLPNDRFFAVRPEGSVSTLKIQRTERGDSAVYLCASSTSSVNEQFFGPGTRLTVL.

This clonotype was observed a few times. The chain has TRBV7-2 and TRBJ2-5; 7 bases are shared with TRBD2. The CDR3 is 14 residues long. V gave up 4 bases and J gave up 2 bases; unmatched junction bases: 4. Germline V CDR1 and CDR2: SGHTA, FQGNSA. Here the CDR3 reads CASSSSGRQETQYF. The CDR3 bases are TGTGCCAGCAGCTCTAGCGGTCGTCAAGAGACCCAGTACTTC.

The chain couples TRBV4-1 to TRBJ2-7; 7 bases agree with TRBD1. The CDR3 covers 16 residues. In germline, CDR1 is MGHRA, CDR2 YSYEKL. V lost 3 bases, J lost 3 bases, and 11 bases stayed unmatched. The CDR3 spells CASSQGDSKALYEQYF. In nucleotides, the CDR3 is TGCGCCAGCAGCCAGGGGGACAGTAAGGCCCTCTACGAGCAGTACTTC.

The chain joins TRBV20-1 to TRBJ1-4; TRBD1 might be the D (5 bases). The ends were cut back, 3 bases at V and 5 bases at J, with 16 bases in the middle. This CDR3 has 15 residues. The germline CDR1 and CDR2 sequences are DFQATT and SNEGSKA (reference sequence). CDR3 bases: TGCAGTGCTAGGAGGACCGGGACGGGGAATGAAAAACTGTTTTTT. Amino acids: CSARRTGTGNEKLFF.